A selection of T cell receptor beta chains follows, all from one sample in a study of T cell changes during pregnancy in multiple sclerosis. Generated by immunoSEQ multiplex PCR, the TCRdb table keeps only in-frame clones and is missing some. The sample comprises 40,000 to 60,000 clones, around 92% of which are singletons, and 0.5% to 0.6% rests with the top ten. The material sequenced was CD4+ T cells from peripheral blood mononuclear cells, taken after pregnancy. These receptors all stem from a female donor with multiple sclerosis, enrolled in a pregnancy study. CDR3s include the opening cysteine and the closing phenylalanine or tryptophan. A D gene is named only where the DNA matches it firmly. The size field is filled for only some rows; it gives once, few, many or a size class.

NA,TRBV13,TRBJ2-3,once,TGTGCCAGCAGCTTAGGACAGGGATACCGCACAGATACGCAGTATTTT,CASSLGQGYRTDTQYF
NA,TRBV11-3,TRBJ1-2,NA,TGTGCCAGCAGCTTAGTGGTGACAGCCGCGGAGAGCTATGGCTACACCTTC,CASSLVVTAAESYGYTF
TRBD1,TRBV6-5,TRBJ1-1,NA,TGTGCCAGCAGTCAAGACAGGGTAAGGACTGAAGCTTTCTTT,CASSQDRVRTEAFF
TRBD1,TRBV6-1,TRBJ1-5,NA,TGTGCCAGCAGTAAGACAGGGAATAGCAATCAGCCCCAGCATTTT,CASSKTGNSNQPQHF
NA,TRBV7-2,TRBJ1-1,NA,TGTGCCAGCAGCTTAGCCATCCGGCGGGGGACCTTGAACACTGAAGCTTTCTTT,CASSLAIRRGTLNTEAFF
NA,TRBV19,TRBJ1-1,many,TGTGCCAGTAGTCCCCGCTCGGGAGAAGCTTTCTTT,CASSPRSGEAFF
TRBD2,TRBV27,TRBJ2-3,NA,TGTGCCAGCAGTCCCCCGGGACTAGCGCCTGCCGCAGATACGCAGTATTTT,CASSPPGLAPAADTQYF
NA,TRBV27,TRBJ2-5,NA,TGTGCCAGCATGGGAAGACAGTTCCAAAGGGAGACCCAGTACTTC,CASMGRQFQRETQYF
NA,TRBV19,TRBJ1-1,NA,TGTGCCAGTAGTTTCGGGGGGGGTAACACTGAAGCTTTCTTT,CASSFGGGNTEAFF
NA,TRBV4-3,TRBJ2-1,NA,TGCGCCAGCAGCCAAGACTATTACTCCTACAATGAGCAGTTCTTC,CASSQDYYSYNEQFF
NA,TRBV30,TRBJ2-5,NA,TGTGCCTGGAGGACCGGGGAGACCCAGTACTTC,CAWRTGETQYF
NA,TRBV6-5,TRBJ2-3,NA,TGTGCCAGCAGTTCCTTAACAGATACGCAGTATTTT,CASSSLTDTQYF
NA,TRBV11-2,TRBJ2-2,NA,TGTGCCAGCACCCGTCTGGGCGGGGCGAACACCGGGGAGCTGTTTTTT,CASTRLGGANTGELFF
NA,TRBV5-1,TRBJ1-1,NA,TGCGCCAGCAGCCCCCGACAGTCGAACACTGAAGCTTTCTTT,CASSPRQSNTEAFF
TRBD1,TRBV19,TRBJ1-2,NA,TGTGCCAATCCGGGACAGGGCATCGAGCTCTATGGCTACACCTTC,CANPGQGIELYGYTF
NA,TRBV25-1,TRBJ2-7,NA,TGTGCCAGCAGTGTAAGGGAGAATTCCTACGAGCAGTACTTC,CASSVRENSYEQYF
TRBD2,TRBV10-2,TRBJ2-7,NA,TGCGCCAGCAGTGAGTGGGGGACTAGCGTGGACGAGCAGTACTTC,CASSEWGTSVDEQYF
NA,TRBV25-1,TRBJ1-5,NA,TGTGCCAGCAGTGAGACAGAGGATCAGCCCCAGCATTTT,CASSETEDQPQHF
NA,TRBV27,TRBJ1-2,few,TGTGCCAGCAGTCAAAGGGGGAACTATGGCTACACCTTC,CASSQRGNYGYTF
NA,TRBV9,TRBJ2-1,NA,TGTGCCAGCAGCGTAGATCCAAGGGGCAGGGACAATGAGCAGTTCTTC,CASSVDPRGRDNEQFF
TRBD1,TRBV5-1,TRBJ1-5,NA,TGCGCCAGCAGCCCAACGGGACAGTTTAATCAGCCCCAGCATTTT,CASSPTGQFNQPQHF
TRBD2,TRBV28,TRBJ2-3,NA,TGTGCCAGCATTCCGGGACTAGCGGGGGGCACAGATACGCAGTATTTT,CASIPGLAGGTDTQYF
NA,TRBV2,TRBJ2-3,NA,TGTGCCAGCAAGTTCGACCCTAGGAACACAGATACGCAGTATTTT,CASKFDPRNTDTQYF
NA,TRBV18,TRBJ2-2,NA,TGTGCCAGCTCACAAACCCGGGGAGGATCCGGGGAGCTGTTTTTT,CASSQTRGGSGELFF
NA,TRBV7-3,TRBJ1-1,few,TGTGCCAGCAGCTCCGCCGGAACAGGAACTGAAGCTTTCTTT,CASSSAGTGTEAFF
NA,TRBV18,TRBJ1-1,NA,TGTGCCAGCTCCGGGGGGCACCGTGGCACTGAAGCTTTCTTT,CASSGGHRGTEAFF
TRBD2,TRBV7-9,TRBJ2-2,NA,TGTGCCAGCAGCGAACGACTAGCGGGAGCTTCCGGGGAGCTGTTTTTT,CASSERLAGASGELFF
NA,TRBV20-1,TRBJ2-1,NA,TGCAGTGCTATGACGGGGAATGAGCAGTTCTTC,CSAMTGNEQFF
TRBD1,TRBV19,TRBJ1-3,NA,TGTGCCAGTAGAGAGGGACAGGGCAGAGGAAACACCATATATTTT,CASREGQGRGNTIYF